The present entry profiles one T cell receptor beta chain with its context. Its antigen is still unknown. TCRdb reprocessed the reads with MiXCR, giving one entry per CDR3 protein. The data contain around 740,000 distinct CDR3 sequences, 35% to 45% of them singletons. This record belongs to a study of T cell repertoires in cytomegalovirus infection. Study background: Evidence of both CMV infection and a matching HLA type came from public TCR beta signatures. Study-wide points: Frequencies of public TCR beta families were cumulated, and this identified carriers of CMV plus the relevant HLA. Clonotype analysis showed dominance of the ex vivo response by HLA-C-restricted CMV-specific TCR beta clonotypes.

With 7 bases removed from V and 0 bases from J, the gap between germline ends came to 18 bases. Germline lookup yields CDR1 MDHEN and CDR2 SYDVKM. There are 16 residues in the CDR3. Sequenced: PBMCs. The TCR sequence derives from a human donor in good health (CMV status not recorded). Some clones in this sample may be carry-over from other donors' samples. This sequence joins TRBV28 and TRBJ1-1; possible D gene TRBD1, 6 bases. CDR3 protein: CASKKLDRSMNTEAFF. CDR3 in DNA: TGTGCCAGCAAAAAGCTAGACAGGAGCATGAACACTGAAGCTTTCTTT. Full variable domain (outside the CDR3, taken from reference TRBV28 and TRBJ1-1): DVKVTQSSRYLVKRTGEKVFLECVQDMDHENMFWYRQDPGLGLRLIYFSYDVKMKEKGDIPEGYSVSREKKERFSLILESASTNQTSMYLCASKKLDRSMNTEAFFGQGTRLTVV.